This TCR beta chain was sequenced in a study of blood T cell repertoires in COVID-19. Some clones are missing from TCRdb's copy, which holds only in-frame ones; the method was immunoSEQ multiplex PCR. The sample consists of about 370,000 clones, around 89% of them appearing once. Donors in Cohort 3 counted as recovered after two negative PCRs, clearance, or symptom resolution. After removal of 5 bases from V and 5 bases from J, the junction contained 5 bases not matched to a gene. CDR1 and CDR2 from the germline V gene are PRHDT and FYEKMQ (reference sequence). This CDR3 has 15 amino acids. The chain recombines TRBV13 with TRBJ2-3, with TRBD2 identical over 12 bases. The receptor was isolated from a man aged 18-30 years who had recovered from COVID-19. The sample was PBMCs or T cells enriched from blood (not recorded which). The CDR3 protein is CASSLLAGGEDTQYF. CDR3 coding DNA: TGTGCCAGCAGCCTCCTAGCGGGGGGGGAAGATACGCAGTATTTT. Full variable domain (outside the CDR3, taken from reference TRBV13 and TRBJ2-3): AAGVIQSPRHLIKEKRETATLKCYPIPRHDTVYWYQQGPGQDPQFLISFYEKMQSDKGSIPDRFSAQQFSDYHSELNMSSLELGDSALYFCASSLLAGGEDTQYFGPGTRLTVL.